This T cell receptor beta chain was observed in a study of blood T cell repertoires in COVID-19. About the research overall: The study drew acute and convalescent COVID-19 samples from the United States, Italy and Spain.

With V trimmed by 2 bases and J by 3 bases, 2 bases remained unmatched. CDR3 length: 14 residues. Looked up from germline, CDR1 is MNHNY and CDR2 is SVGAGI (reference sequence). As regards this clone: Other DNA sequences in the sample encode the same CDR3.

The assay was immunoSEQ multiplex PCR, and TCRdb's table has in-frame clones only and misses some. The sample has some 260,000 clones, over 70% seen once; the top ten hold about 3%. The TCR originated in a woman over 75 with acute or convalescent COVID-19. The sequencing input was peripheral blood. This rearrangement joins TRBV6-6 to TRBJ2-7, with 9 bases matching TRBD1. This CDR3 reads CASSYPGQGYEQYF. For the CDR3, the DNA is TGTGCCAGCAGTTACCCGGGACAGGGCTACGAGCAGTACTTC.